What follows are 30 T cell receptor beta chains derived from one specimen sequenced in a study of T cells in Graves' hyperthyroidism and ophthalmopathy. Researchers amplified the TCR beta CDR3 regions from RNA transcripts. First-round RT-PCR of the TCR CDR3 relied on the HTBI primer set. TCRdb redid the calling of the multiplex PCR reads with MiXCR, one entry per CDR3 protein. The data contain a few hundred thousand distinct CDR3 sequences, 15% to 19% of them singletons. Sequenced input: blood. These receptors came from a woman between 25 and 40 years old with Graves' hyperthyroidism.

The chain has TRBV4-1 and TRBJ1-4; D may be TRBD1 (6 bases). Germline CDR1 reads MGHRA; CDR2 reads YSYEKL. The V and J ends lost 0 bases and 7 bases respectively, with 21 bases between them. This CDR3 region has 18 residues. DNA of the CDR3: TGCGCCAGCAGCCAAGATCTCGCGGGGACACCTCCTCGTGAAAAACTGTTTTTT. It translates to CASSQDLAGTPPREKLFF.

The chain is built from TRBV4-2 and TRBJ2-7, with 13 bases that match TRBD2. Trimming cost V 0 bases and J 2 bases; bases outside gene matches: 7. Germline loops: CDR1 LGHNA, CDR2 YNFKEQ. The CDR3 totals 18 residues. CDR3 region: CASSQESFGTSGTYEQYF. The CDR3 DNA sequence: TGTGCCAGCAGCCAAGAGAGTTTCGGGACTAGCGGGACCTACGAGCAGTACTTC.

This clonotype was seen ten or more times. V gene TRBV7-2 combines with J gene TRBJ2-7, with no clear D. The length of the CDR3 is 13 residues. V lost 5 bases and J 6 bases, leaving 14 bases between the germline ends. In germline, CDR1 is SGHTA, CDR2 FQGNSA. The CDR3 spells CASSREVVGEQYF. CDR3 sequence (DNA): TGTGCCAGCAGCCGAGAAGTAGTGGGCGAGCAGTACTTC.

This clonotype was found a few times. The chain couples TRBV6-1 to TRBJ2-3, with TRBD2 matching over 8 bases. This CDR3 region has 16 residues. Germline-derived CDR1 and CDR2 are MNHNS and SASEGT. V was pared by 6 bases and J by 1 base, with 9 bases of the junction left unmatched. DNA for the CDR3: TGTGCCAGCAGCCGCCAGAGCGGGAGCGGCACAGATACGCAGTATTTT. This gives the protein CASSRQSGSGTDTQYF.

This clonotype was detected ten times or more. This chain joins TRBV2 and TRBJ1-1; D unclear. The V gene lost 6 bases and the J gene lost 0 bases, with 14 bases spanning the gap. This CDR3 region has 15 residues. Per germline, CDR1 SNHLY and CDR2 FYNNEI. The CDR3 bases are TGTGCCAGCAGGAAGGAGATCATCATGAACACTGAAGCTTTCTTT. This gives the protein CASRKEIIMNTEAFF.

This clonotype was picked up many times. The V and J genes are TRBV28 and TRBJ1-2, with 7 positions matching TRBD1. The V gene's germline CDR1 is MDHEN and CDR2 SYDVKM. V gave up 4 bases and J gave up 3 bases; unmatched junction bases: 8. This CDR3 has 15 amino acids. Here the CDR3 DNA reads TGTGCCAGCAGTTCTCAACGACAGGGCTACTATGGCTACACCTTC. Protein sequence: CASSSQRQGYYGYTF.

V and J are TRBV7-2 and TRBJ2-3; TRBD2 agrees at 14 bases. Germline lookup yields CDR1 SGHTA and CDR2 FQGNSA. The CDR3 spans 17 residues. The junction had 6 bases not matched to a gene; V was cut back by 1 base and J by 6 bases. The DNA of the CDR3 is TGTGCCAGCAGCTTAGAGCCGGGACTAGCGGGAGTGGATACGCAGTATTTT. It encodes CASSLEPGLAGVDTQYF. The variable domain in full, completed from reference TRBV7-2 and TRBJ2-3, reads GAGVSQSPSNKVTEKGKDVELRCDPISGHTALYWYRQSLGQGLEFLIYFQGNSAPDKSGLPSDRFSAERTGGSVSTLTIQRTQQEDSAVYLCASSLEPGLAGVDTQYFGPGTRLTVL.

This clonotype has a count of ten or more. The chain links TRBV5-1 to TRBJ1-1, with a possible D match to TRBD1 (5 bases). Germline CDR1 and CDR2: SGHRS and YFSETQ. Trimming took off 3 bases at V and 5 bases at J, with 17 bases between the two ends. The length of the CDR3 is 15 residues. The CDR3 bases are TGCGCCAGCAGCTCCCGGACGGGGGAATGGACTGAAGCTTTCTTT. Its protein product is CASSSRTGEWTEAFF.

The table lists this clonotype with many counts. The chain joins TRBV6-1 to TRBJ1-5; D remains ambiguous. Germline lookup yields CDR1 MNHNS and CDR2 SASEGT. This CDR3 has 11 residues. V gave up 10 bases and J gave up 7 bases, with 11 bases separating them. The CDR3 reads CATGVKQPQHF. The CDR3 DNA sequence: TGTGCCACCGGGGTGAAGCAGCCCCAGCATTTT.

The chain joins TRBV10-2 to TRBJ2-2; D may correspond to TRBD1 or TRBD2 (5 bases each). The length of the CDR3 is 16 residues. Between the trimmed V and J ends, which lost 4 bases and 0 bases, there was a span of 12 bases. Germline lookup yields CDR1 WSHSY and CDR2 SAAADI. CDR3 nucleotide sequence: TGCGCCAGCAGTGTGGGAACGGGGCCGAACACCGGGGAGCTGTTTTTT. The encoded protein is CASSVGTGPNTGELFF.

This clonotype was detected many times. This rearrangement joins TRBV6-2 or TRBV6-3 to TRBJ2-5, with unresolved D. The CDR3 is 12 amino acids. Per the germline V gene, CDR1 is MNHEY and CDR2 is SVGEGT. V lost 2 bases and J lost 1, with 2 bases in between. CDR3 amino acids: CASSYVQETQYF. For the CDR3, the DNA is TGTGCCAGCAGTTACGTCCAAGAGACCCAGTACTTC.

This clonotype was picked up a small number of times. The chain recombines TRBV11-2 with TRBJ2-2; TRBD2 is a possible D gene (5 bases). Germline values: CDR1 SGHAT, CDR2 FQNNGV. V lost 2 bases and J lost 3, with 16 bases in between. This CDR3 spans 17 amino acids. CDR3 protein: CASSLFMGVAHTGELFF. The CDR3 nucleotides are TGTGCCAGCAGCTTATTTATGGGAGTAGCCCACACCGGGGAGCTGTTTTTT.

The V gene is TRBV12-3 or TRBV12-4, the J gene TRBJ1-5, with 7 bases lining up with TRBD1. Losses at the gene ends were 5 bases for V and 1 base for J; bases not matched to a gene: 11. CDR3 length: 17 amino acids. Here the CDR3 DNA reads TGTGCCAGCAGTCTAAACCTTGGGACAGAAAGCAATCAGCCCCAGCATTTT. Translated: CASSLNLGTESNQPQHF.

The rearrangement links TRBV3-1 to TRBJ2-7, with D hard to call. The CDR3 is 13 amino acids. Germline loops: CDR1 LGHDT, CDR2 YNNKEL (reference sequence). The V gene lost 2 bases and the J gene lost 3 bases, with 8 bases spanning the gap. The CDR3 DNA follows: TGTGCCAGCAGCCAACAGACCCGCTACGAGCAGTACTTC. Protein: CASSQQTRYEQYF.

This clonotype was counted a few times. Being one base from a much bigger clone, this may be a read error. V usage is TRBV7-3 and J usage is TRBJ2-1; either TRBD1 or TRBD2 may fit D (5 bases each). Germline lookup yields CDR1 SGHTA and CDR2 FQGTGA. The CDR3 is made up of 14 amino acids. DNA of the CDR3: TGTGCCAGCAACTTAGATCGGGGACACAATGAGCAGTTCTTC. Amino acid sequence: CASNLDRGHNEQFF.

This clonotype was counted ten times or more. The chain links TRBV7-9 to TRBJ2-7; 10 bases align to TRBD2. The CDR3 consists of 17 residues. The V gene's germline CDR1 is SEHNR and CDR2 FQNEAQ (reference sequence). With V trimmed by 1 base and J by 6 bases, 12 bases remained unmatched. CDR3 nucleotides: TGTGCCAGCAGCTTAGGTCCCGCTAGCGGGAGAATCAGCGAGCAGTACTTC. Amino acid sequence: CASSLGPASGRISEQYF.

The J gene is TRBJ2-7, the V gene TRBV7-2; a weak D match, TRBD1 (5 bases). The CDR3 consists of 16 residues. Germline V gene sequence: CDR1 SGHTA, CDR2 FQGNSA. V was clipped by 1 base and J by 0 bases, with 13 bases between them. In DNA form, the CDR3 reads TGTGCCAGCAGCTTAGGGCCCCGACAGTACTCCTACGAGCAGTACTTC. Amino acid sequence: CASSLGPRQYSYEQYF.

The V gene is TRBV7-2, the J gene TRBJ2-2, with TRBD2 as a possible D gene (6 bases). Germline V gene lookup returns CDR1 SGHTA and CDR2 FQGNSA. V gave up 2 bases and J gave up 6 bases, with 16 bases separating them. The CDR3 is made up of 16 amino acids. Here the CDR3 reads CASSLSWGEPPGELFF. CDR3 nucleotides: TGTGCCAGCAGCTTAAGTTGGGGGGAGCCCCCCGGGGAGCTGTTTTTT. Full variable domain (remainder filled in from reference TRBV7-2 and TRBJ2-2): GAGVSQSPSNKVTEKGKDVELRCDPISGHTALYWYRQSLGQGLEFLIYFQGNSAPDKSGLPSDRFSAERTGGSVSTLTIQRTQQEDSAVYLCASSLSWGEPPGELFFGEGSRLTVL.

This clonotype was counted between two and nine times. The gene calls are TRBV27 and TRBJ1-1; D is unresolved. The CDR3 runs 13 residues. From germline, CDR1 is MNHEY and CDR2 SMNVEV (reference sequence). With 3 bases removed from V and 3 bases from J, the gap between germline ends came to 8 bases. CDR3 residues: CASSFWVDTEAFF. The CDR3 DNA follows: TGTGCCAGCAGTTTTTGGGTGGACACTGAAGCTTTCTTT.

This clonotype was seen repeatedly, ten times or more. The J gene is TRBJ2-1, the V gene TRBV11-2; TRBD2 is a possible D gene (6 bases). Trimming shortened V by 0 bases and J by 7 bases, and 16 bases separated the two germline ends. CDR1 and CDR2 (germline): SGHAT, FQNNGV. The CDR3 totals 16 residues. The CDR3 DNA follows: TGTGCCAGCAGCTTAGATGGGACTCCCCCTGGGAATGAGCAGTTCTTC. Encoded protein: CASSLDGTPPGNEQFF.

As for this clonotype: Possible read error: a much larger clone is one base away. The chain recombines TRBV5-1 with TRBJ1-1, with D hard to call. Trimming cost V 0 bases and J 10 bases, with 13 bases left between them. The CDR3 totals 13 residues. The germline CDR1 and CDR2 sequences are SGHRS and YFSETQ. DNA for the CDR3: TGCGCCAGCAGCTTGGTCGACACGACGGGAGCTTTCTTT. Translating gives CASSLVDTTGAFF.

The chain carries TRBV9 and TRBJ2-1; 10 bases align to TRBD1. The CDR3 is 16 residues long. Per the germline V gene, CDR1 is SGDLS and CDR2 is YYNGEE. V was pared by 4 bases and J by 6 bases, with 10 bases of the junction left unmatched. The CDR3 here is CASSRMVGTGVNEQFF. CDR3 DNA: TGTGCCAGCAGCCGCATGGTAGGGACAGGGGTCAATGAGCAGTTCTTC.

The chain links TRBV28 to TRBJ1-2, with no clear D. The length of the CDR3 is 11 residues. V was shortened by 6 bases and J by 4 bases, with 6 bases between the two germline ends. Germline V gives CDR1 MDHEN, CDR2 SYDVKM. The CDR3 here is CASRPSYGYTF. For the CDR3, the DNA is TGTGCCAGCAGACCTAGCTATGGCTACACCTTC.

The V and J genes are TRBV19 and TRBJ2-3; 9 nucleotides align to TRBD2. The ends lost 3 bases at V and 6 bases at J; junction bases unmatched: 4. CDR1 is LNHDA and CDR2 is SQIVND in the germline V gene (reference sequence). CDR3 length: 14 amino acids. CDR3 nucleotide sequence: TGTGCCAGTAGTATTAGTAGCGGGAGTGATACGCAGTATTTT. It is translated as CASSISSGSDTQYF.

There are many counts of this clonotype. The chain couples TRBV7-2 to TRBJ2-7; 8 nucleotides align to TRBD2. CDR1 is SGHTA, CDR2 FQGNSA, per germline. This CDR3 contains 15 residues. The trim removed 1 base at V and 6 bases at J, leaving 8 bases unmatched. The CDR3 sequence: CASSLGPGGPGEQYF. DNA for the CDR3: TGTGCCAGCAGCTTAGGGCCGGGAGGGCCGGGCGAGCAGTACTTC.

The J gene is TRBJ1-5, the V gene TRBV20-1; 11 positions match TRBD1. The CDR3 spans 19 residues. Germline lookup yields CDR1 DFQATT and CDR2 SNEGSKA (reference sequence). J was trimmed by 1 base and V by 1 base; bases with no gene match: 12. This CDR3 is CSARGLDRGLIKSNQPQHF. The CDR3 region has the DNA TGCAGTGCTAGAGGCTTGGACAGGGGGCTGATTAAGAGCAATCAGCCCCAGCATTTT.

This chain links TRBV12-3 or TRBV12-4 with TRBJ2-7; D is undetermined. The CDR3 has 14 amino acids. Trimming removed 3 bases at V and 0 bases at J, with 9 bases between. The CDR3 coding sequence is TGTGCCAGCAGTTTCTTCCATAGCTCCTACGAGCAGTACTTC. This gives the protein CASSFFHSSYEQYF.

This clonotype has ten or more counts. The chain couples TRBV6-5 to TRBJ2-3; TRBD2 matches at 7 bases. The germline V gene encodes CDR1 MNHEY and CDR2 SVGAGI. CDR3 length: 20 residues. The ends lost 0 bases at V and 2 bases at J; junction bases unmatched: 17. This CDR3 reads CASSYSTPRGLSGITDTQYF. In DNA, the CDR3 is TGTGCCAGCAGTTACTCGACCCCGCGAGGACTGAGCGGGATCACAGATACGCAGTATTTT.

This clonotype was counted only a few times. The V call is TRBV9, the J call TRBJ2-1, with D perhaps TRBD1 or TRBD2 (6 bases each). Germline V gene data show CDR1 as SGDLS and CDR2 as YYNGEE. Trimming left V 3 bases short and J 3 bases short, with 19 bases between. The CDR3 is made up of 17 amino acids. This chain's CDR3 is CASSARGRDGFYNEQFF. The CDR3 coding sequence is TGTGCCAGCAGCGCCCGGGGGCGGGACGGATTCTACAATGAGCAGTTCTTC.

This clonotype has a count of ten or more. One junction end does not reproduce the germline sequence, and a read error may be involved. CDR3 bases: TGTGCCAGCAGACCCCAGAGCGGGAGTGTCTCCTTCGAGCAGTACTTC. This gives the protein CASRPQSGSVSFEQYF. The J gene is TRBJ2-7, the V gene TRBV28, with TRBD2 matching over 8 bases. CDR1 and CDR2 from the germline V gene are MDHEN and SYDVKM. The CDR3 totals 16 residues. The full variable domain, in which reference TRBV28 and TRBJ2-7 provide the parts outside the CDR3, is DVKVTQSSRYLVKRTGEKVFLECVQDMDHENMFWYRQDPGLGLRLIYFSYDVKMKEKGDIPEGYSVSREKKERFSLILESASTNQTSMYLCASRPQSGSVSFEQYFGPGTRLTVT.